One and the same sample provided the 18 T cell receptor beta chains below, sequenced in a study of blood T cell repertoires in COVID-19. Profiled with immunoSEQ multiplex PCR; TCRdb holds only in-frame clones, not every one. The sample carries about 230,000 clones, roughly 85% recorded once. The sequenced material came from peripheral blood. The receptors originated from a woman between 65 and 79 years old with active or convalescent COVID-19.

The chain couples TRBV2 to TRBJ1-6; 8 bases match TRBD1. The CDR3 is 15 residues long. Germline V gene sequence: CDR1 SNHLY, CDR2 FYNNEI. The V gene end was trimmed by 6 bases and the J gene end by 9 bases; junction bases not matched to a gene: 10. The DNA for the CDR3 is TGTGCCAGCAGCCCTCAGGGGGCAATGGGTTCACCCCTCCACTTT. It specifies CASSPQGAMGSPLHF.

The chain couples TRBV5-1 to TRBJ2-5; D unresolved. This CDR3 spans 15 amino acids. Per the germline V gene, CDR1 is SGHRS and CDR2 is YFSETQ. V dropped 1 base and J dropped 2 bases, with 12 bases sitting between them. CDR3 amino acids: CASSLMKIGQETQYF. Written as DNA, the CDR3 is TGCGCCAGCAGCTTGATGAAGATCGGGCAAGAGACCCAGTACTTC.

The chain is built from TRBV7-2 and TRBJ2-7, with 7 bases fitting TRBD2. The CDR3 has 14 amino acids. V shed 4 bases, J shed 4 bases, and the junction held 7 bases outside the gene matches. Germline values: CDR1 SGHTA, CDR2 FQGNSA. The chain's CDR3 is CASSWGGKSYEQYF. The CDR3 bases are TGTGCCAGCAGCTGGGGGGGGAAATCGTACGAGCAGTACTTC.

The V gene is TRBV5-1, the J gene TRBJ2-4, with a weak D call TRBD1 (6 bases). Germline assignment: CDR1 SGHRS and CDR2 YFSETQ. V was clipped by 3 bases and J by 5 bases, with 18 bases between them. This CDR3 is built from 16 residues. CDR3 bases: TGCGCCAGCAGCTCACCGGGACAAAACATCGAAAACATTCAGTACTTC. It translates to CASSSPGQNIENIQYF.

V and J are TRBV28 and TRBJ2-5; a possible D gene is TRBD1 (6 bases). The germline CDR1 and CDR2 sequences are MDHEN and SYDVKM. CDR3 length equals 13 residues. The ends were cut back, 6 bases at V and 1 base at J, with 9 bases in the middle. The CDR3 DNA follows: TGTGCCAGCAGCGGGACAACCCAAGAGACCCAGTACTTC. It encodes CASSGTTQETQYF.

In DNA, the CDR3 is TGTGCCTGGAGTGTACAGAGCCTCCACGAGCAGTACTTC. It codes for CAWSVQSLHEQYF. The chain couples TRBV30 to TRBJ2-7; D uncertain. Trimming stripped 0 bases from V and 5 bases from J, with 11 bases between. This CDR3 comprises 13 residues. CDR1 is GTSNPN and CDR2 is SVGIG in the germline V gene (reference sequence).

The chain carries TRBV18 and TRBJ2-1; 10 bases are shared with TRBD2. Germline loops: CDR1 KGHSH, CDR2 LQKENI. This CDR3 has 19 residues. Trimming at V came to 1 base and at J to 4 bases, leaving 13 bases not matched to a gene. The chain's CDR3 is CASSPRTSGSPPFYNEQFF. CDR3 bases: TGTGCCAGCTCACCACGGACTAGCGGAAGCCCCCCATTTTACAATGAGCAGTTCTTC.

This clone has only a few counts. The chain recombines TRBV5-1 with TRBJ2-1; TRBD1 is a possible D gene (5 bases). The CDR3 has 14 residues. V lost 7 bases and J lost 6, with 17 bases in between. Germline CDR1 and CDR2: SGHRS and YFSETQ. DNA of the CDR3: TGCGCCAGCGGGGAAGGGGTATACGTCAATGAGCAGTTCTTC. Translating gives CASGEGVYVNEQFF.

The rearrangement links TRBV5-1 to TRBJ2-7; 7 bases match TRBD1. Losses at the gene ends were 0 bases for V and 0 bases for J; bases not matched to a gene: 6. This CDR3 region has 16 residues. Germline loops: CDR1 SGHRS, CDR2 YFSETQ. This chain's CDR3 is CASSLDDRDLSYEQYF. The CDR3 nucleotides read TGCGCCAGCAGCTTGGATGACAGGGACCTCTCCTACGAGCAGTACTTC.

The V and J genes are TRBV4-1 and TRBJ1-2; 7 nucleotides agree with TRBD1. The V gene's germline CDR1 is MGHRA and CDR2 YSYEKL. Losses at the gene ends were 4 bases for V and 8 bases for J; bases not matched to a gene: 7. This CDR3 has 13 residues. CDR3 in DNA: TGCGCCAGCAGCCTAAATGGAGGGGGCGGCTACACCTTC. This gives the protein CASSLNGGGGYTF.

The gene calls are TRBV19 and TRBJ1-5, with 10 bases aligning to TRBD1. After removal of 5 bases from V and 2 bases from J, the junction contained 6 bases not matched to a gene. Germline V gives CDR1 LNHDA, CDR2 SQIVND (reference sequence). This CDR3 has 16 amino acids. The CDR3, as DNA: TGTGCCAGTAGTCGCCTCGGGACAGGGGGCAATCAGCCCCAGCATTTT. This translates into CASSRLGTGGNQPQHF.

The chain carries TRBV24-1 and TRBJ1-2; 8 bases match TRBD1. J lost 4 bases, V lost 2 bases, and 11 bases had no gene match. This CDR3 comprises 17 residues. Germline V gene lookup returns CDR1 KGHDR and CDR2 SFDVKD. The CDR3 spells CATSDSVGAGGVYGYTF. The CDR3 bases are TGTGCCACCAGTGATTCGGTAGGGGCAGGGGGCGTCTATGGCTACACCTTC.

This chain joins TRBV12-3 or TRBV12-4 and TRBJ1-2; no definite D call. Trimming removed 7 bases from V and 2 bases from J, with 8 bases in between. The CDR3 is 12 residues long. The CDR3 spells CASTFGNYGYTF. DNA for the CDR3: TGTGCCAGCACCTTCGGGAACTATGGCTACACCTTC.

This sequence joins TRBV11-2 and TRBJ1-1; perhaps TRBD1 as D (5 bases). V was cut by 1 base and J by 5 bases, with 11 bases left in between. The V gene's germline CDR1 is SGHAT and CDR2 FQNNGV. The CDR3 length is 14 residues. CDR3 DNA: TGTGCCAGCAGCTTAGTGGGGGGTAATACTGAAGCTTTCTTT. Translation gives CASSLVGGNTEAFF.

The chain combines TRBV24-1 with TRBJ1-1, with unresolved D. This CDR3 has 16 amino acids. Germline V gene lookup returns CDR1 KGHDR and CDR2 SFDVKD. V was pared by 2 bases and J by 6 bases, with 18 bases between. CDR3 sequence reads: CATSDWSASGVAEAFF. CDR3 nucleotide sequence: TGTGCCACCAGTGATTGGAGCGCGTCCGGTGTAGCTGAAGCTTTCTTT.

The chain is built from TRBV6-5 and TRBJ1-6; 7 bases line up with TRBD1. This CDR3 is built from 13 residues. Germline V gene lookup returns CDR1 MNHEY and CDR2 SVGAGI. Losses at the gene ends were 2 bases for V and 10 bases for J; bases not matched to a gene: 2. The CDR3 bases are TGTGCCAGCAGTTACACAGGGGAATCACCCCTCCACTTT. This gives the protein CASSYTGESPLHF.

This clone was observed a few times. The chain recombines TRBV10-3 with TRBJ1-3; unclear D gene. The CDR3 totals 14 residues. Germline CDR1 ENHRY, CDR2 SYGVKD. With 6 bases removed from V and 4 bases from J, the gap between germline ends came to 13 bases. CDR3: CAIRNTRAGNTIYF. The CDR3, as DNA: TGTGCCATCAGAAACACTAGGGCCGGAAACACCATATATTTT.

The chain combines TRBV2 with TRBJ2-3; 8 positions agree with TRBD2. Unmatched junction bases numbered 6, after V lost 7 bases and J lost 6 bases. Germline V gene lookup returns CDR1 SNHLY and CDR2 FYNNEI. The CDR3 totals 13 residues. CDR3 in amino acids: CASTGRARDTQYF. The CDR3 bases are TGTGCCAGCACCGGGAGGGCGAGGGATACGCAGTATTTT.